This TCR beta chain stems from a study of shared clonotypes between healthy human individuals. The method was immunoSEQ multiplex PCR; TCRdb's version includes in-frame clones alone and lacks a portion of them. The table has roughly 480,000 clones, 79% seen once. The study enrolled healthy HIV-negative adults without recent acute infections or vaccinations as donors. Each donor was a Caucasian adult residing in Nashville, Tennessee. Study results and limitations: Sampling involved blood alone; tissue repertoires likely differ. The small donor group covered limited genetic and exposure diversity.

Germline V gives CDR1 LNHNV, CDR2 YYDKDF (reference sequence). With 0 bases clipped from V and 5 bases from J, the junction kept 12 bases outside the gene matches. The CDR3 is made up of 17 amino acids. This clone was detected a few times. Its matching antigen is unknown. This sequence was found in a woman aged 40 to 50 in good health. Some clones in this sample may be carry-over from other donors' samples. This sequence joins TRBV15 and TRBJ1-2; 7 nucleotides match TRBD1. What was sequenced was PBMCs. The CDR3 spells CATSRDRGAGGEYGYTF. CDR3 bases: TGTGCCACCAGCAGAGATCGTGGGGCAGGGGGGGAATATGGCTACACCTTC.